This T cell receptor (beta chain) was identified during a study of T cell repertoires in aging, cancer and after chemotherapy. Study context: Patients with chronic lymphocytic leukemia were sampled before and after fludarabine- or bendamustine-based chemotherapy.

Multiplex touch-down PCR with TRB-A/B primers amplified rearranged V-D-J TRB sequences. TCRdb itself ran the multiplex PCR reads through MiXCR, one entry per CDR3 protein. The data show about 1,200 distinct CDR3 sequences, with about 29% seen just once and about 91% held by the top ten. After removal of 10 bases from V and 1 base from J, the junction contained 14 bases not matched to a gene. There are 17 residues in the CDR3. Germline V CDR1 and CDR2: MNHEY, SMNVEV (reference sequence). Peripheral blood genomic DNA, not sorted cells or RNA, was the template. The chain couples TRBV27 to TRBJ2-1; 9 bases fit TRBD2. This clonotype was sampled from a human donor with a blood cancer. Specimen: blood. CDR3 protein: CATRGSSGSTSYNEQFF. The CDR3 DNA reads TGTGCCACAAGGGGAAGTAGCGGGAGTACTTCCTACAATGAGCAGTTCTTC.